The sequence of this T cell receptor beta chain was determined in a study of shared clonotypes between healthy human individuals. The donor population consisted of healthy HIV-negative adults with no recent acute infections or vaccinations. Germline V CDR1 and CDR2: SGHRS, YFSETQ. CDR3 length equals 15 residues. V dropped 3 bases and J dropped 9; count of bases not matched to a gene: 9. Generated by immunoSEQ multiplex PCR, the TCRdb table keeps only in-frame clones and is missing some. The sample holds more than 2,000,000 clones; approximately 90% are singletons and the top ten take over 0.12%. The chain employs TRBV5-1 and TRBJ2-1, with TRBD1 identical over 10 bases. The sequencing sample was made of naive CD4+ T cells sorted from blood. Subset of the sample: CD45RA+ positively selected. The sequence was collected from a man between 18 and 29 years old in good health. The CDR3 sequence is CASSSGTGVSPEQFF. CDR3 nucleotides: TGCGCCAGCAGCTCCGGGACAGGGGTGTCCCCTGAGCAGTTCTTC.